The 16 T cell receptor beta chains below were found in one sample sequenced in a study of blood T cell repertoires in COVID-19. The protocol was immunoSEQ multiplex PCR, while the TCRdb copy is restricted to in-frame clones and leaves out a portion. The sample has roughly 200,000 clones, about nine tenths seen once; the top ten hold 5.9%. Sequenced input: peripheral blood. The receptors were sampled from a man older than 75 with acute or convalescent COVID-19.

This sequence joins TRBV30 and TRBJ1-5, with 9 bases matching TRBD1. Trimming took 4 bases from V and 0 from J; bases not matched to a gene: 10. CDR3 length: 17 amino acids. Germline V CDR1 and CDR2: GTSNPN, SVGIG (reference sequence). CDR3 coding DNA: TGTGCCTGGACCTCAAAGGGACAGGGAATTAGCAATCAGCCCCAGCATTTT. This encodes CAWTSKGQGISNQPQHF.

The CDR3 DNA is TGCGCCAGCAGCGGGGGGACAGGGCAAGAGACCCAGTACTTC. It encodes CASSGGTGQETQYF. The gene calls are TRBV5-1 and TRBJ2-5; TRBD1 agrees at 9 bases. CDR3 size: 14 residues. Looked up from germline, CDR1 is SGHRS and CDR2 is YFSETQ. After removal of 4 bases from V and 2 bases from J, the junction contained 3 bases not matched to a gene.

This chain joins TRBV4-2 and TRBJ2-1; 10 nucleotides match TRBD1. J was trimmed by 4 bases and V by 4 bases; bases with no gene match: 7. This CDR3 has 16 residues. The germline CDR1 and CDR2 sequences are LGHNA and YNFKEQ. In DNA, the CDR3 is TGTGCCAGCAGCCGTACAGGACAGGGGGGTTACAATGAGCAGTTCTTC. This encodes CASSRTGQGGYNEQFF.

The J gene is TRBJ1-5, the V gene TRBV6-2 or TRBV6-3, with a tentative D call TRBD1 (5 bases). The CDR3 spans 17 residues. CDR1 and CDR2 from the germline V gene are MNHEY and SVGEGT. V was clipped by 0 bases and J by 0 bases, with 12 bases between them. CDR3 protein: CASSYSWGGISNQPQHF. The CDR3 coding sequence is TGTGCCAGCAGTTACTCGTGGGGGGGGATTAGCAATCAGCCCCAGCATTTT.

V and J are TRBV28 and TRBJ1-2; TRBD1 is a possible D gene (6 bases). This CDR3 has 12 residues. Between the trimmed V and J ends, which lost 5 bases and 8 bases, there was a span of 12 bases. Germline values: CDR1 MDHEN, CDR2 SYDVKM. The CDR3 is CASSDRFKGYTF. CDR3 nucleotide sequence: TGTGCCAGCAGTGACAGGTTCAAAGGCTACACCTTC.

This sequence joins TRBV4-1 and TRBJ2-7; tentatively, D is TRBD2 (5 bases). CDR1 and CDR2 (germline): MGHRA, YSYEKL. The CDR3 has 13 amino acids. Trimming shortened V by 4 bases and J by 2 bases, and 9 bases separated the two germline ends. This CDR3 is CASSRTSTYEQYF. The DNA for the CDR3 is TGCGCCAGCAGCCGGACTTCGACCTACGAGCAGTACTTC.

The rearrangement links TRBV5-1 to TRBJ2-1; D remains unclear. CDR1 and CDR2 (germline): SGHRS, YFSETQ. V lost 7 bases and J lost 4, with 12 bases in between. There are 13 residues in the CDR3. DNA of the CDR3: TGCGCCAGCTCGCTAGTCGGTTACAATGAGCAGTTCTTC. It yields the protein CASSLVGYNEQFF.

This clone has a single count. The V call is TRBV4-1, the J call TRBJ1-5, with D possibly matching TRBD1 (6 bases). The V end lost 0 bases, the J end lost 3 bases, and 9 bases lay between the germline ends. The CDR3 contains 15 residues. Germline V gives CDR1 MGHRA, CDR2 YSYEKL. This CDR3 is CASSQDYRANQPQHF. The CDR3, as DNA: TGCGCCAGCAGCCAAGATTACAGGGCCAATCAGCCCCAGCATTTT.

V usage is TRBV11-2 and J usage is TRBJ2-7; 9 bases fit TRBD1. The CDR3 sequence is 13 residues long. The V gene end was trimmed by 6 bases and the J gene end by 5 bases; junction bases not matched to a gene: 5. The V gene's germline CDR1 is SGHAT and CDR2 FQNNGV. The DNA of the CDR3 is TGTGCCAGCAGAGCAGGGACAGGGAACGAGCAGTACTTC. Translation: CASRAGTGNEQYF.

The chain joins TRBV9 to TRBJ1-2, with 8 bases that match TRBD1. Trimming removed 4 bases from V and 7 bases from J; junction bases left unmatched: 3. Looked up from germline, CDR1 is SGDLS and CDR2 is YYNGEE. The CDR3 consists of 12 residues. In DNA form, the CDR3 reads TGTGCCAGCAGCTGGGGACAGGTTGGCTACACCTTC. Residues: CASSWGQVGYTF.

This clone was recorded only once. The chain uses TRBV7-2 and TRBJ1-2; tentatively, D is TRBD1 (5 bases). The CDR3 loop spans 17 amino acids. Per germline, CDR1 SGHTA and CDR2 FQGNSA. Trimming stripped 5 bases from V and 0 bases from J, with 19 bases between. The CDR3 nucleotides read TGTGCCAGCAGCCTCCCAGAGGGAGGGGTCACTAACTATGGCTACACCTTC. It codes for CASSLPEGGVTNYGYTF.

The chain has TRBV7-9 and TRBJ1-4; possibly TRBD1 for D (5 bases). Trimming cost V 5 bases and J 5 bases, with 12 bases left between them. Germline CDR1 reads SEHNR; CDR2 reads FQNEAQ (reference sequence). This CDR3 is 14 amino acids long. CDR3 nucleotides: TGTGCCAGCAGCCTGCATGGGGCAAATGAAAAACTGTTTTTT. Translation gives CASSLHGANEKLFF. Based on the CDR3 plus reference TRBV7-9 and TRBJ1-4, the full variable domain is DTGVSQNPRHKITKRGQNVTFRCDPISEHNRLYWYRQTLGQGPEFLTYFQNEAQLEKSRLLSDRFSAERPKGSFSTLEIQRTEQGDSAMYLCASSLHGANEKLFFGSGTQLSVL.

The J gene is TRBJ2-1, the V gene TRBV3-1 (or the pseudogene TRBV3-2); 14 bases fit TRBD2. V lost 6 bases to trimming and J lost 6 bases; unmatched junction nucleotides: 13. From germline, CDR1 is LGHDT and CDR2 YNNKEL (reference sequence). This CDR3 is 18 amino acids long. The CDR3 sequence: CASRGLAGEGGHFNEQFF. As DNA, the CDR3 is TGTGCCAGCAGGGGACTAGCGGGAGAGGGGGGCCATTTCAATGAGCAGTTCTTC.

CDR3 nucleotide sequence: TGCGCCAGCAGCCCCCAGGACAGGAACACTGAAGCTTTCTTT. Translated: CASSPQDRNTEAFF. The genes are TRBV4-1 and TRBJ1-1; TRBD1 is a possible D gene (6 bases). The ends were cut back, 4 bases at V and 1 base at J, with 10 bases in the middle. CDR1 and CDR2 from the germline V gene are MGHRA and YSYEKL. CDR3 length equals 14 residues.

V usage is TRBV3-1 (or the pseudogene TRBV3-2) and J usage is TRBJ2-5; tentative D call: TRBD2 (6 bases). V shed 3 bases and J shed 2 bases, with 10 bases lying between them. Germline V gene sequence: CDR1 LGHDT, CDR2 YNNKEL (reference sequence). The CDR3 sequence is 14 residues long. The CDR3 coding sequence is TGTGCCAGCAGCCAGAGCGGGCCTCAAGAGACCCAGTACTTC. Its protein is CASSQSGPQETQYF.

The V and J genes are TRBV18 and TRBJ1-5; possible D gene TRBD1, 6 bases. This CDR3 is built from 16 residues. Germline CDR1 KGHSH, CDR2 LQKENI. V was clipped by 6 bases and J by 0 bases, with 15 bases between them. CDR3 nucleotides: TGTGCCAGCTCCCCGACAGGCGCAAATAGCAATCAGCCCCAGCATTTT. It specifies CASSPTGANSNQPQHF.